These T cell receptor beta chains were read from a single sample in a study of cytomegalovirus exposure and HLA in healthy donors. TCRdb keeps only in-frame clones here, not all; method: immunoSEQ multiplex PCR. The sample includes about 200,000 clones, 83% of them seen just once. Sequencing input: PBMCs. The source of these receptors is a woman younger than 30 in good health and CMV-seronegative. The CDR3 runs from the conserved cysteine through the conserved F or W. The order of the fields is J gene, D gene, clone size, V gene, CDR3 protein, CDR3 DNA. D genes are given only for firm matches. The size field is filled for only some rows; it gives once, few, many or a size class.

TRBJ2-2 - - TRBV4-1 CASRLMGGGELFF TGCGCCAGCAGACTCATGGGGGGCGGGGAGCTGTTTTTT
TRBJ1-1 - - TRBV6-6 CASSYEGRNTEAFF TGTGCCAGCAGTTACGAAGGCAGGAACACTGAAGCTTTCTTT
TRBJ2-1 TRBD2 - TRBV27 CASSPRGVSSHEQFF TGTGCCAGCAGCCCCCGGGGGGTTAGCAGCCATGAGCAGTTCTTC
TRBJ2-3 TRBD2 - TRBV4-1 CASSKPLSGGTDTQYF TGCGCCAGCAGCAAACCCCTCAGCGGGGGCACAGATACGCAGTATTTT
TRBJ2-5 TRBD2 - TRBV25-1 CASSSPGSGGQTQYF TGTGCCAGCAGTTCCCCGGGGAGCGGGGGTCAGACCCAGTACTTC
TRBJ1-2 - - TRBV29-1 CSVEDKTGLVGYGYTF TGCAGCGTTGAAGACAAAACAGGGCTTGTTGGCTATGGCTACACCTTC
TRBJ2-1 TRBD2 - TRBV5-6 CASSYLSGRSNEQFF TGTGCCAGCAGCTACTTGAGCGGGAGGTCCAATGAGCAGTTCTTC
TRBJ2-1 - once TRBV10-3 CAISVLGTTYNEQFF TGTGCCATCAGTGTATTGGGGACCACATACAATGAGCAGTTCTTC
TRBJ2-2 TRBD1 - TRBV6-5 CASRRQGNTGELFF TGTGCCAGCAGGAGACAGGGAAACACCGGGGAGCTGTTTTTT
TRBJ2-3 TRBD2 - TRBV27 CASTPLTSGGADTQYF TGTGCCAGCACTCCCTTGACTAGCGGGGGAGCGGATACGCAGTATTTT
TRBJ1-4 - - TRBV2 CASIGGQSNEKLFF TGTGCCAGCATCGGGGGGCAAAGTAATGAAAAACTGTTTTTT
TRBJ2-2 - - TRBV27 CASSFRNTGELFF TGTGCCAGCAGTTTCAGGAACACCGGGGAGCTGTTTTTT
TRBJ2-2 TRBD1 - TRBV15 CATSRPGQGLTGELFF TGTGCCACCAGCAGACCGGGACAGGGGTTAACCGGGGAGCTGTTTTTT
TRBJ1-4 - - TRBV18 CASSPSDATNEKLFF TGTGCCAGCTCACCATCAGACGCAACTAATGAAAAACTGTTTTTT
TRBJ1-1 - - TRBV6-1 CASSEAPRVGAFF TGTGCCAGCAGTGAAGCGCCAAGGGTAGGAGCTTTCTTT
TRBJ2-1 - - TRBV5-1 CASSLDGGTYNEQFF TGCGCCAGCAGCTTGGACGGGGGCACCTACAATGAGCAGTTCTTC
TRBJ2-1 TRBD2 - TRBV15 CATSKLAGDTDNEQFF TGTGCCACCAGCAAACTAGCGGGAGACACCGACAATGAGCAGTTCTTC
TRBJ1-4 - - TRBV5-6 CASSMTAPHATNEKLFF TGTGCCAGCAGCATGACAGCACCTCATGCAACTAATGAAAAACTGTTTTTT
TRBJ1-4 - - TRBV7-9 CASSLDGQPKLFF TGTGCCAGCAGCTTAGATGGACAGCCCAAACTGTTTTTT
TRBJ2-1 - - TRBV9 CASNSHTSYNEQFF TGTGCCAGCAATTCCCACACCTCCTACAATGAGCAGTTCTTC
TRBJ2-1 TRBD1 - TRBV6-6 CASRPDWDRVNEQFF TGTGCCAGCAGGCCAGACTGGGACAGGGTCAATGAGCAGTTCTTC
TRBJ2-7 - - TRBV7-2 CASSILGTPPYEQYF TGTGCCAGCAGCATACTCGGGACGCCGCCCTACGAGCAGTACTTC
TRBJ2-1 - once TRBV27 CASSLSSGGGGEQFF TGTGCCAGCAGTTTATCTAGCGGAGGGGGAGGAGAGCAGTTCTTC
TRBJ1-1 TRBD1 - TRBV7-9 CASSLAGQLNTEAFF TGTGCCAGCAGCTTGGCGGGACAGCTTAACACTGAAGCTTTCTTT
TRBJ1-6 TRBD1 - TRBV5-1 CASSLAAQGAYYSPLHF TGCGCCAGCAGCTTGGCGGCACAGGGGGCTTACTATTCACCCCTCCACTTT
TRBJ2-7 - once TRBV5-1 CASSTGPSSYEQYF TGCGCCAGCAGCACCGGTCCTTCCTCCTACGAGCAGTACTTC
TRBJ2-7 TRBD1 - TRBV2 CASEGQGKVEQYF TGTGCCAGCGAGGGACAGGGGAAGGTCGAGCAGTACTTC
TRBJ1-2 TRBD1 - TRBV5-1 CASSLEGAGYGYTF TGCGCCAGCAGCCTCGAGGGGGCGGGCTATGGCTACACCTTC
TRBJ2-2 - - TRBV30 CAWRYHTGELFF TGTGCCTGGAGATATCACACCGGGGAGCTGTTTTTT
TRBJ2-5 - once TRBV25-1 CASSLPGGAETQYF TGTGCCAGCAGTCTTCCCGGGGGTGCAGAGACCCAGTACTTC
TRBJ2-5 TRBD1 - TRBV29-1 CSVLWTGQPQETQYF TGCAGCGTCCTTTGGACAGGGCAGCCCCAAGAGACCCAGTACTTC
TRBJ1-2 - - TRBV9 CASSVEGRGKGRYGYTF TGTGCCAGCAGCGTAGAGGGCAGGGGAAAAGGTCGGTATGGCTACACCTTC
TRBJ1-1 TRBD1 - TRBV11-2 CASSLDRGTEAFF TGTGCCAGCAGTCTTGACAGGGGCACTGAAGCTTTCTTT
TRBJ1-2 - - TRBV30 CAWSLSSSGYTF TGTGCCTGGAGCCTCAGTAGCAGTGGCTACACCTTC
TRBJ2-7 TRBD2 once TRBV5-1 CASSPPGLAGVQEQYF TGCGCCAGCAGCCCACCGGGACTAGCGGGAGTCCAAGAGCAGTACTTC